A selection of T cell receptor beta chains follows, all from one sample in a study of T cells in tumors after PD-1 blockade. TCRdb keeps only in-frame clones here, not all; method: immunoSEQ multiplex PCR. The data show 60,000 to 70,000 clones, under 80% seen once. This specimen was PBMCs, taken after anti-PD-1 treatment. These receptors originate from a human donor with basal cell carcinoma. CDR3s include the opening cysteine and the closing phenylalanine or tryptophan. D genes are given only for firm matches. The size entry is marked missing in some rows and otherwise reads once, few, many or a size class.

-,TRBJ2-2,TRBD1,TRBV19,TGTGCCAGTAGCTCCGGGACAGGGGTCACCGGGGAGCTGTTTTTT,CASSSGTGVTGELFF
-,TRBJ2-7,-,TRBV4-2,TGTGCCAGCAGCCAAGACTTGGGACACTCCTACGAGCAGTACTTC,CASSQDLGHSYEQYF
-,TRBJ1-1,-,TRBV2,TGTGCCAGCAGTGTGAGTACGTTAGGGTTGACAGAGAACACTGAAGCTTTCTTT,CASSVSTLGLTENTEAFF
once,TRBJ2-5,TRBD2,TRBV7-2,TGTGCCAGCAGCTGGACTAGCGGGGGGACCCAGTACTTC,CASSWTSGGTQYF
-,TRBJ2-2,TRBD1,TRBV4-2,TGTGCCAGCAGCCAAGGGGTCGCGGACAGGGGCACCGGGGAGCTGTTTTTT,CASSQGVADRGTGELFF
-,TRBJ2-3,TRBD2,TRBV11-3,TGTGCCAGCAGCTCCCAAGGGAGGGCTACCTCAACAGATACGCAGTATTTT,CASSSQGRATSTDTQYF
-,TRBJ2-1,TRBD1,TRBV29-1,TGCAGCGTTGAGGGCGCCCTCAGGGGGGAGCAGTTCTTC,CSVEGALRGEQFF
once,TRBJ1-2,TRBD1,TRBV18,TGTGCCAGCTCACCACTGGACAGGGTAGAGGGCTACACCTTC,CASSPLDRVEGYTF
few,TRBJ2-7,TRBD1,TRBV29-1,TGCAGCGCATCGACAGGGATCGAGCAGTACTTC,CSASTGIEQYF
-,TRBJ2-3,TRBD2,TRBV6-2/TRBV6-3,TGTGCCAGCAGCCTTCGGGGGGGCCTGACAGATACGCAGTATTTT,CASSLRGGLTDTQYF
-,TRBJ2-1,-,TRBV12-5,TGTGCTAGTGGTTTGGGACAGCCCTACAATGAGCAGTTCTTC,CASGLGQPYNEQFF
-,TRBJ2-2,-,TRBV5-6,TGTGCCAGCAGCTTGATACGAGGGGGTGCCGGGGAGCTGTTTTTT,CASSLIRGGAGELFF
-,TRBJ2-7,TRBD2,TRBV10-2,TGCGCCAGCAGTGACCCCCCAGCGGGGGGGACATCCGAGCAGTACTTC,CASSDPPAGGTSEQYF
-,TRBJ2-1,-,TRBV7-2,TGTGCCAGCAGCTCTCGGGAACCAGGAAATGAGCAGTTCTTC,CASSSREPGNEQFF
-,TRBJ1-2,TRBD1,TRBV7-2,TGTGCCAGCAGCCTGGGGATGACAGGGTCTAACGGCTACACCTTC,CASSLGMTGSNGYTF
-,TRBJ2-1,TRBD2,TRBV6-5,TGTGCCAGCAGTTTATTTAGCGGGGGGGCCGGTTATGAGCAGTTCTTC,CASSLFSGGAGYEQFF
once,TRBJ1-1,-,TRBV11-3,TGTGCCAGCAGCTTTGACGGACGTTTGGGTCACACTGAAGCTTTCTTT,CASSFDGRLGHTEAFF
few,TRBJ2-2,-,TRBV30,TGTGCCTGGAGTCAGGCGCGCAGAAACACCGGGGAGCTGTTTTTT,CAWSQARRNTGELFF
-,TRBJ2-7,TRBD1,TRBV13,TGTGCCAGCAGCTGGACAGGGAGGAGCTCCGAGCAGTACTTC,CASSWTGRSSEQYF
-,TRBJ2-1,-,TRBV3-1/TRBV3-2,TGTGCCAGCAGCCAAGTCTCAGGGGGGACAAGCTTTTACAATGAGCAGTTCTTC,CASSQVSGGTSFYNEQFF
-,TRBJ1-1,-,TRBV5-1,TGCGCCAGCGGCAATCCGAACCTGAACACTGAAGCTTTCTTT,CASGNPNLNTEAFF
-,TRBJ2-7,TRBD2,TRBV5-6,TGTGCCAGCAGCTACAGACTAGCGGGGGGGTTGGGTACACCCTACGAGCAGTACTTC,CASSYRLAGGLGTPYEQYF
-,TRBJ1-1,TRBD1,TRBV6-5,TGTGCCAGCTTGGTCGTGGGACAGGGGGACACTGAAGCTTTCTTT,CASLVVGQGDTEAFF
once,TRBJ2-1,-,TRBV6-2/TRBV6-3,TGTGCCAGCAGTATCCGGGCCTACAATGAGCAGTTCTTC,CASSIRAYNEQFF
-,TRBJ1-6,-,TRBV29-1,TGCAGCGTGACAGTGAACTATAATTCACCCCTCCACTTT,CSVTVNYNSPLHF
few,TRBJ2-7,TRBD2,TRBV27,TGTGCCAGCAGTACATTAGCGGGGGGGCACTACGAGCAGTACTTC,CASSTLAGGHYEQYF
few,TRBJ2-2,TRBD1,TRBV24-1,TGTGCCACCATGGGACAGGGAGTTGGCACCGGGGAGCTGTTTTTT,CATMGQGVGTGELFF
-,TRBJ1-2,-,TRBV6-1,TGTGCCAGCATTGAAGGGTCTGCTAACTATGGCTACACCTTC,CASIEGSANYGYTF
-,TRBJ2-3,-,TRBV4-1,TGCGCCAGCAGCCAAGGTTCTGCTAAGAGGAGCACAGATACGCAGTATTTT,CASSQGSAKRSTDTQYF
-,TRBJ2-3,TRBD2,TRBV7-6,TGTGCCAGCAGCTTTGGCTCTAGCGGGGATTCGGATACGCAGTATTTT,CASSFGSSGDSDTQYF
-,TRBJ1-2,-,TRBV6-5,TGTGCCAGCAGTTACTCGGTTTTCCAAAATGACTACACCTTC,CASSYSVFQNDYTF
-,TRBJ2-3,TRBD2,TRBV2,TGTGCCAGCACTGGAAGGACTAGCGGCACAGATACGCAGTATTTT,CASTGRTSGTDTQYF
-,TRBJ1-1,-,TRBV2,TGTGCCAGCAGTTTCAGGGTAAACACTGAAGCTTTCTTT,CASSFRVNTEAFF
-,TRBJ1-1,TRBD1,TRBV6-5,TGTGCCAGCAGTTACGGATACAGGGGAGGGAACACTGAAGCTTTCTTT,CASSYGYRGGNTEAFF
-,TRBJ2-3,-,TRBV6-4,TGTGCCAGCAGTGACGATTCAGGGGCGGCAGATACGCAGTATTTT,CASSDDSGAADTQYF
few,TRBJ2-3,-,TRBV5-5,TGTGCCAGCAGCCCTCACAACCAACAGGGAGGGTTAGATACGCAGTATTTT,CASSPHNQQGGLDTQYF
-,TRBJ1-1,TRBD1,TRBV2,TGTGCCAGCACTATTCTTCCGGGACAGGGATTCAACACTGAAGCTTTCTTT,CASTILPGQGFNTEAFF
-,TRBJ2-5,-,TRBV2,TGTGCCAGCAGTGAGAGTGGGCCCTCCGGCCAGTACTTC,CASSESGPSGQYF
-,TRBJ1-2,-,TRBV7-9,TGTGCCAGCACCCGAGAAACAGACTATGGCTACACCTTC,CASTRETDYGYTF
once,TRBJ1-2,TRBD1,TRBV5-6,TGTGCCAGCAGCTTGGAGGTAAGGACAGGGTTTGATGGCTACACCTTC,CASSLEVRTGFDGYTF
-,TRBJ1-2,-,TRBV29-1,TGCAGCGTGACAGACTATGGCTACACCTTC,CSVTDYGYTF
-,TRBJ1-6,-,TRBV5-4,TGTGCCAGCAGCTCGGGACCGTCAGCCCTCCACTTT,CASSSGPSALHF
once,TRBJ1-3,-,TRBV14,TGTGCCAGCAGCCGGAACTTACAGGTCTCTGGAAACACCATATATTTT,CASSRNLQVSGNTIYF
few,TRBJ2-7,-,TRBV25-1,TGTGCCAGCAGTCGAAAGTACGAGCAGTACTTC,CASSRKYEQYF
once,TRBJ2-1,TRBD1,TRBV5-1,TGCGCCAGCAGCACAAGGACAGGGAATGAGCAGTTCTTC,CASSTRTGNEQFF
-,TRBJ1-4,-,TRBV2,TGTGCCAGCAGTGATCGGGGACTGTTTGCGGCAACTAATGAAAAACTGTTTTTT,CASSDRGLFAATNEKLFF
few,TRBJ1-1,TRBD1,TRBV5-1,TGCGCCAGCAGACCTTCCACAGGGGCGAACACTGAAGCTTTCTTT,CASRPSTGANTEAFF
once,TRBJ1-2,-,TRBV15,TGTGCCACCAGCAGAGCTGAGGGACGGATCTATGGCTACACCTTC,CATSRAEGRIYGYTF
-,TRBJ2-3,TRBD2,TRBV6-4,TGTGCCAGCAGTGAAAGCGGGGGGGCCACAGATACGCAGTATTTT,CASSESGGATDTQYF
-,TRBJ1-1,-,TRBV7-9,TGTGCCAGCAGCCATGAGGGGCCTGAAGCTTTCTTT,CASSHEGPEAFF
many,TRBJ1-2,-,TRBV29-1,TGCAGCGTGGGTGCTGTGGGTGGCTACACCTTC,CSVGAVGGYTF